The clone carrying this TCR beta chain was observed a few times. Irradiated stimulators labeled with violet dye, about 200,000 in number, were plated with about 200,000 CFSE-labeled responders. Proliferating CFSE-low CD3+CD4+ and CD3+CD8+ responders were sorted post-reaction. The length of the CDR3 is 13 residues. Germline V gene sequence: CDR1 LNHDA, CDR2 SQIVND (reference sequence). The V end was cut by 6 bases, the J end by 6 bases, with 14 bases between. Assay: immunoSEQ multiplex PCR; the TCRdb copy retains only in-frame clones and omits some. The table includes nearly 9,500 clones, 25% to 40% detected once. The data are from a study of graft-versus-host responses after intestinal transplantation.

The chain combines TRBV19 with TRBJ1-2; maybe TRBD1 (6 bases). The receptor's source is a human patient who was an organ donor for intestinal transplantation. The sample was alloreactive CD8+ T cells from a mixed lymphocyte reaction culture, taken before transplantation. Subset: CFSE-low proliferating T cells sorted from roughly six-day pre-transplant mixed lymphocyte reaction (GvH or HvG direction). CDR3 bases: TGTGCCAGTAGCAACAGGGCTCGGAATGGCTACACCTTC. This sequence encodes CASSNRARNGYTF. Combining the CDR3 with reference TRBV19 and TRBJ1-2 gives the whole variable domain DGGITQSPKYLFRKEGQNVTLSCEQNLNHDAMYWYRQDPGQGLRLIYYSQIVNDFQKGDIAEGYSVSREKKESFPLTVTSAQKNPTAFYLCASSNRARNGYTFGSGTRLTVV.